This TCR beta chain emerged from a study of CD8 T cells in Susac syndrome. In germline, CDR1 is MGHRA, CDR2 YSYEKL. The CDR3 has 15 residues. Trimming took off 2 bases at V and 0 bases at J, with 7 bases between the two ends. Random hexamers primed reverse transcription of about 0.45 to 1 ug RNA. TCRdb itself ran the immunoSEQ multiplex PCR reads through MiXCR, one entry per CDR3 protein. The top ten hold roughly 0.14% of the sample, which has 150,000 to 200,000 distinct CDR3 sequences, approximately 96% seen once. The chain uses TRBV4-1 and TRBJ2-2, with D possibly TRBD2 on 5 matching bases. Sequencing was carried out using CD4+ T cells from PBMCs. This clonotype was sampled from a human donor in good health. The CDR3 coding sequence is TGCGCCAGCAGCCAAAGCGGTTCGAACACCGGGGAGCTGTTTTTT. This gives the protein CASSQSGSNTGELFF.